Below, 9 T cell receptor beta chains from the same sample are listed, as sequenced in a study of long-term antiretroviral therapy in people with HIV. Survey-level resolution applied to immunoSEQ assay v3.0. Assay: immunoSEQ multiplex PCR; the TCRdb copy retains only in-frame clones and omits some. Of roughly 21,000 clones listed, approximately 79% were seen once; the top ten hold over 9%. Sequencing was performed on unsorted PBMCs, taken 4.1 years after starting antiretroviral therapy. The receptors were gathered from a woman aged 40 to 49 with HIV.

V is TRBV11-2 and J is TRBJ2-3; TRBD2 aligns across 9 bases. Unmatched junction bases numbered 8, after V lost 0 bases and J lost 7 bases. This CDR3 has 16 amino acids. From germline, CDR1 is SGHAT and CDR2 FQNNGV. The CDR3 region has the DNA TGTGCCAGCAGCTTAGATCGGGCGGGAGGGGTCCATACGCAGTATTTT. Protein: CASSLDRAGGVHTQYF. The full variable domain, in which reference TRBV11-2 and TRBJ2-3 provide the parts outside the CDR3, is EAGVAQSPRYKIIEKRQSVAFWCNPISGHATLYWYQQILGQGPKLLIQFQNNGVVDDSQLPKDRFSAERLKGVDSTLKIQPAKLEDSAVYLCASSLDRAGGVHTQYFGPGTRLTVL.

This clone was seen once. The J gene is TRBJ1-1, the V gene TRBV9; possible D gene TRBD1, 6 bases. The CDR3 length is 15 residues. Germline CDR1 reads SGDLS; CDR2 reads YYNGEE. V shed 3 bases and J shed 0 bases, with 12 bases lying between them. The CDR3 DNA is TGTGCCAGCAGCGGGAAGCAGGGGCTGAACACTGAAGCTTTCTTT. It encodes CASSGKQGLNTEAFF.

This chain connects TRBV27 to TRBJ2-3; the match to TRBD2 covers 15 bases. The V segment lost 5 bases and the J segment 4 bases; nucleotides outside the gene matches: 4. The length of the CDR3 is 16 residues. The germline V gene encodes CDR1 MNHEY and CDR2 SMNVEV (reference sequence). Here the CDR3 reads CASSIRTSGRADTQYF. CDR3 sequence (DNA): TGTGCCAGCAGTATACGGACTAGCGGGAGGGCAGATACGCAGTATTTT.

The chain has TRBV7-8 and TRBJ1-2, with a possible D match to TRBD1 (5 bases). CDR3 length: 14 residues. Germline CDR1 and CDR2: SGHVS and FQNEAQ. Trimming pared 4 bases from V and 12 bases from J, leaving 21 bases between. CDR3 loop: CASSSPDPSRGNTF. CDR3 DNA: TGTGCCAGCAGCTCCCCCGACCCGTCAAGGGGCAACACCTTC.

The rearrangement links TRBV7-6 to TRBJ1-2, with 7 bases lining up with TRBD1. The V segment lost 1 base and the J segment 7 bases; nucleotides outside the gene matches: 3. The CDR3 length is 13 residues. Germline V lookup: CDR1 SGHVS, CDR2 FNYEAQ. CDR3 residues: CASSLEGQSGYTF. DNA of the CDR3: TGTGCCAGCAGCTTAGAGGGACAGAGTGGCTACACCTTC.

The rearrangement joins TRBV7-6 to TRBJ2-7; no reliable D call. With 3 bases removed from V and 0 bases from J, the gap between germline ends came to 15 bases. The germline V gene encodes CDR1 SGHVS and CDR2 FNYEAQ. The CDR3 extends over 16 amino acids. The CDR3 sequence is CASSFVGTRSSYEQYF. The CDR3 nucleotides read TGTGCCAGCAGCTTTGTAGGCACCCGATCCTCCTACGAGCAGTACTTC.

The chain carries TRBV5-4 and TRBJ2-1; D is undetermined. CDR1 SGHNT and CDR2 YYREEE come from the germline V gene (reference sequence). The CDR3 spans 13 residues. The germline V and J ends were trimmed by 0 bases and 8 bases, with 9 bases remaining between them. The CDR3 region is CASSLVVGDEQFF. CDR3 sequence (DNA): TGTGCCAGCAGCTTGGTGGTAGGCGATGAGCAGTTCTTC.

This chain links TRBV6-5 with TRBJ2-3, with unresolved D. Trimming shortened V by 5 bases and J by 3 bases, and 6 bases separated the two germline ends. The germline gives CDR1 MNHEY, CDR2 SVGAGI. CDR3 length: 12 amino acids. The DNA of the CDR3 is TGTGCCAGCAGTAAACAAACAGATACGCAGTATTTT. It specifies CASSKQTDTQYF.

This clone came up a few times. The chain is built from TRBV11-2 and TRBJ2-1, with D maybe TRBD2 (6 bases). CDR1 and CDR2 from the germline V gene are SGHAT and FQNNGV. V gave up 1 base and J gave up 9 bases, with 7 bases separating them. This CDR3 region has 12 residues. Written as DNA, the CDR3 is TGTGCCAGCAGCTTAGTGGGGGGTGAGCAGTTCTTC. Translated, it gives CASSLVGGEQFF.